The source of this TCR beta chain is a study of T cell changes during pregnancy in multiple sclerosis. The repertoire was sequenced with immunoSEQ multiplex PCR; TCRdb's copy has only in-frame clones and lacks some. The table has about 100,000 clones, 85% to 95% seen once. This clone appeared a few times. CDR3 size: 11 residues. Trimming took off 6 bases at V and 6 bases at J, with 9 bases between the two ends. Germline CDR1 is MNHNY and CDR2 is SVGAGI (reference sequence). The sequence derives from a female donor with multiple sclerosis, enrolled in a pregnancy study. The chain carries TRBV6-6 and TRBJ2-7, with D possibly being TRBD1 (6 bases). Sequences were derived from peripheral blood, sampled before pregnancy. CDR3 DNA: TGTGCCAGCAGGTTCAGGGGCGAGCAGTACTTC. Translation gives CASRFRGEQYF.